This TCR beta chain was found in a study of control samples from healthy donors and cancer patients. The CDR3 runs to 14 residues. CDR1 is KGHDR and CDR2 is SFDVKD in the germline V gene. Trimming removed 1 base from V and 4 bases from J, with 6 bases in between. Sequencing used immunoSEQ multiplex PCR; TCRdb keeps in-frame clones, though not all of them. The sample yields 250,000 to 300,000 clones, over 75% seen once. The J gene is TRBJ2-2, the V gene TRBV24-1; D ambiguous. The sequence was collected from a woman aged 60 to 75 with lung cancer. The sequencing input was PBMCs. CDR3 region: CATSDFSTTGELFF. CDR3 DNA: TGTGCCACCAGTGATTTCTCTACCACCGGGGAGCTGTTTTTT.